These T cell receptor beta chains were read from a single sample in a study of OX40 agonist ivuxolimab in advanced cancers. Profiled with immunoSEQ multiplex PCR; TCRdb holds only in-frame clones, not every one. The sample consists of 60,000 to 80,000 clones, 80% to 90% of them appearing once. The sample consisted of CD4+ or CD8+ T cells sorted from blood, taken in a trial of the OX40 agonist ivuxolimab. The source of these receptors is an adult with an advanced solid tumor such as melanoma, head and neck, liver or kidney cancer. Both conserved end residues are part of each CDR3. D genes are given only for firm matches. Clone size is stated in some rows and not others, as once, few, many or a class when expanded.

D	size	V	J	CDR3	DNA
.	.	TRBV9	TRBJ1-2	CASSVASGGNYGYTF	TGTGCCAGCAGCGTAGCTTCAGGAGGTAACTATGGCTACACCTTC
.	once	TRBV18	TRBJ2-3	CASSPKGDTQYF	TGTGCCAGCTCACCAAAGGGAGATACGCAGTATTTT
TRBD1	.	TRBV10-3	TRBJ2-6	CAISARQGESGANVLTF	TGTGCCATCAGTGCCAGGCAGGGGGAGTCTGGGGCCAACGTCCTGACTTTC
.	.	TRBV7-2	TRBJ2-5	CASSLYSGASRETQYF	TGTGCCAGCAGCTTGTATTCTGGGGCCTCGAGGGAGACCCAGTACTTC
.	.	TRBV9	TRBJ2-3	CASSGGGRKNSSTDTQYF	TGTGCCAGCAGCGGAGGAGGGAGGAAGAACTCTAGCACAGATACGCAGTATTTT
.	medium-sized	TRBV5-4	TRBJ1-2	CASSLVTPNYGYTF	TGTGCCAGCAGCTTGGTAACACCCAACTATGGCTACACCTTC
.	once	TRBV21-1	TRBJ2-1	CARNTGESYNEQFF	TGTGCCAGAAATACAGGGGAGTCCTACAATGAGCAGTTCTTC
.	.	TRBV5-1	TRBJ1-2	CASSLDGRYGYTF	TGCGCCAGCAGCTTAGACGGACGCTATGGCTACACCTTC
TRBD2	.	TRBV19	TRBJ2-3	CASLDRTSGRPDTQYF	TGTGCCAGTCTTGACCGGACTAGCGGCAGGCCAGATACGCAGTATTTT
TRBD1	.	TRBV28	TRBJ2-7	CASSVRDRGLVNF	TGTGCCAGCAGTGTCCGGGACAGGGGGCTCGTAAACTTC